The 3 T cell receptor beta chains reported below all come from one sample, sequenced in a study of blood T cell repertoires in COVID-19. Produced via immunoSEQ multiplex PCR; TCRdb's table is partial and in-frame only. The table has over 130,000 clones, approximately 89% seen once. Input material: peripheral blood. Source of these receptors: a man aged 60 to 69 with active or convalescent COVID-19.

The gene calls are TRBV30 and TRBJ1-2; 9 bases fit TRBD1. Trimming at V came to 0 bases and at J to 7 bases, leaving 3 bases not matched to a gene. The CDR3 sequence is 13 residues long. The V gene's germline CDR1 is GTSNPN and CDR2 SVGIG (reference sequence). The CDR3 loop is CAWSVQGAGGYTF. For the CDR3, the DNA is TGTGCCTGGAGTGTACAGGGGGCGGGTGGCTACACCTTC.

The chain combines TRBV14 with TRBJ2-5; D is uncertain. The germline V gene encodes CDR1 SGHDN and CDR2 FVKESK. The CDR3 is 12 amino acids. V was clipped by 4 bases and J by 7 bases, with 10 bases between them. CDR3 loop: CASSLPRGTQYF. DNA for the CDR3: TGTGCCAGCAGCCTCCCGAGAGGGACCCAGTACTTC.

The chain carries TRBV21-1 and TRBJ2-5; the DNA was not used to check the table's D call, TRBD1. TRBV21-1 is a recognized pseudogene. CDR3 size: 16 residues. The chain's CDR3 is CASRGGPSGPQETQYF. CDR3 DNA sequence: TGTGCCAGCAGAGGGGGCCCATCCGGTCCCCAAGAGACCCAGTACTTC.